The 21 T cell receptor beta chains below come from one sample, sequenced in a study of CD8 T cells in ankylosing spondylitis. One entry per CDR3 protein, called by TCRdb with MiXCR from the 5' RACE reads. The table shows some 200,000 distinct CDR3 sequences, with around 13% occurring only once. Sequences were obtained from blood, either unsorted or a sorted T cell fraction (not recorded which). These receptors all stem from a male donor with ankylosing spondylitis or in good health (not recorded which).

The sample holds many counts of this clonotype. DNA for the CDR3: TGCGCCAGCAGTCCGGGGGGCGTTAGCAATCAGCCCCAGCATTTT. Translation gives CASSPGGVSNQPQHF. The V gene is TRBV5-1, the J gene TRBJ1-5; TRBD1 is a possible D gene (6 bases). V lost 5 bases and J lost 0, with 12 bases in between. The CDR3 totals 15 residues. The V gene's germline CDR1 is SGHRS and CDR2 YFSETQ.

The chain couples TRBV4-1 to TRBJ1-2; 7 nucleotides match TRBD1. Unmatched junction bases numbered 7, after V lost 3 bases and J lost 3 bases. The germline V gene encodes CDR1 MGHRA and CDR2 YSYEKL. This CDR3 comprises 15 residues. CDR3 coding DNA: TGCGCCAGCAGCCATCTTTTAGACAGGGACTATGGCTACACCTTC. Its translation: CASSHLLDRDYGYTF.

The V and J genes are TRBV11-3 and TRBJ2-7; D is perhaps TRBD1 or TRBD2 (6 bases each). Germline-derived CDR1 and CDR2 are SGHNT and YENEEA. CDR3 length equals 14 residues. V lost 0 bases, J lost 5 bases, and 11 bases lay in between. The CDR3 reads CASSLDGGSDEQYF. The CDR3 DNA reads TGTGCCAGCAGCTTAGACGGGGGCTCGGACGAGCAGTACTTC.

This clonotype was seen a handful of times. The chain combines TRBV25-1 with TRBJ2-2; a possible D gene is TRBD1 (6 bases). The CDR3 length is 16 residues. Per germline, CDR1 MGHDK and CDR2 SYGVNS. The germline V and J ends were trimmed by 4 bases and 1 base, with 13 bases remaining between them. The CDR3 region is CASSAIRDKNTGELFF. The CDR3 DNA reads TGTGCCAGCAGTGCGATCCGGGACAAGAACACCGGGGAGCTGTTTTTT.

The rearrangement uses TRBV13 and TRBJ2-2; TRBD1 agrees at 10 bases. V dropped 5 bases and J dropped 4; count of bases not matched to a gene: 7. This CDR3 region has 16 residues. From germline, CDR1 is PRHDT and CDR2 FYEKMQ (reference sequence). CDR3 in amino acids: CASSETGGMGTGELFF. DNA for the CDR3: TGTGCCAGCAGCGAGACAGGGGGCATGGGCACCGGGGAGCTGTTTTTT. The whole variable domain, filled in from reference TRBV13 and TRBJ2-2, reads AAGVIQSPRHLIKEKRETATLKCYPIPRHDTVYWYQQGPGQDPQFLISFYEKMQSDKGSIPDRFSAQQFSDYHSELNMSSLELGDSALYFCASSETGGMGTGELFFGEGSRLTVL.

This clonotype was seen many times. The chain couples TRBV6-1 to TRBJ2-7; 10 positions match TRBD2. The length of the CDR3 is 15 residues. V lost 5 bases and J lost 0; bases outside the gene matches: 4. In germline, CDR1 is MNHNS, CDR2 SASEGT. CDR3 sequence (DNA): TGTGCCAGCAGTCCTTCTAGCGGGAGCTCCTACGAGCAGTACTTC. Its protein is CASSPSSGSSYEQYF.

CDR3 coding DNA: TGCGCCAGCAGCTTGGTTGACTATAACTATGGCTACACCTTC. Amino acids: CASSLVDYNYGYTF. This chain uses TRBV5-1 with TRBJ1-2; D unresolved. Germline V lookup: CDR1 SGHRS, CDR2 YFSETQ. V was cut by 0 bases and J by 1 base, with 7 bases left in between. The CDR3 runs to 14 residues.

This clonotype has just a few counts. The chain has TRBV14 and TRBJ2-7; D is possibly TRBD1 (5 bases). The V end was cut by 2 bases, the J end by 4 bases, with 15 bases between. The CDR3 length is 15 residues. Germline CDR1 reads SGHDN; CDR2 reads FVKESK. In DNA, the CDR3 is TGTGCCAGCAGCCAAAGGGGCGGCAGGGCTTACGAGCAGTACTTC. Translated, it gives CASSQRGGRAYEQYF. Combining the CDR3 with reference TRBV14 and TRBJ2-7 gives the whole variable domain EAGVTQFPSHSVIEKGQTVTLRCDPISGHDNLYWYRRVMGKEIKFLLHFVKESKQDESGMPNNRFLAERTGGTYSTLKVQPAELEDSGVYFCASSQRGGRAYEQYFGPGTRLTVT.

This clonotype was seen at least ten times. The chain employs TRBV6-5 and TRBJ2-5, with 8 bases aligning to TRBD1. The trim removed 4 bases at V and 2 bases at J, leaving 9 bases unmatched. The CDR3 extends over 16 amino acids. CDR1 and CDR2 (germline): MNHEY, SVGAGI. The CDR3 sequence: CASSLRTGSKQETQYF. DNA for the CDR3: TGTGCCAGCAGTTTACGGACAGGGAGCAAACAAGAGACCCAGTACTTC.

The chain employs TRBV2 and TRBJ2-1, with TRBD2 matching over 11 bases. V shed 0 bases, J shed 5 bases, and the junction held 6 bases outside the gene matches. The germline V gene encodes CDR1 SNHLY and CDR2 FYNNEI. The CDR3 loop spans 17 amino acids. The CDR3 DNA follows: TGTGCCAGCAGTGAAGCGCTCGGGACTAGCGGACACAATGAGCAGTTCTTC. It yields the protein CASSEALGTSGHNEQFF.

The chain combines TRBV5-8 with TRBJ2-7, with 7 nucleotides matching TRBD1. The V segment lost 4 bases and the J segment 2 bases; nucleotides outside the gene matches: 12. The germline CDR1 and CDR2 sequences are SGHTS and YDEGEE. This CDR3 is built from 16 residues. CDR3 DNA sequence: TGTGCCAGCAGCGCCGATGGGACAGCCCTCACCTACGAGCAGTACTTC. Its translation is CASSADGTALTYEQYF.

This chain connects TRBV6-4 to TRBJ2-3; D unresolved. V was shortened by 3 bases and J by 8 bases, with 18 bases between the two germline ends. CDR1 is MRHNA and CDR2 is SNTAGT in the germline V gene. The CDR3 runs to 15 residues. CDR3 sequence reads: CASSEAINNRGTQYF. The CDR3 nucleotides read TGTGCCAGCAGTGAGGCTATTAACAATAGAGGTACGCAGTATTTT.

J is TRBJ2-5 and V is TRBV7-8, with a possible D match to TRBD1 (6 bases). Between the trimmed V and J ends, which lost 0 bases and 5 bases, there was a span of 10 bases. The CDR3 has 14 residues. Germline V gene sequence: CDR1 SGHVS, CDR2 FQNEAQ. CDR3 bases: TGTGCCAGCAGCTTAGCCACAGGGCTGGAGACCCAGTACTTC. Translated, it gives CASSLATGLETQYF. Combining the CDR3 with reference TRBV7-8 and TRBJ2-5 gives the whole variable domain GAGVSQSPRYKVAKRGQDVALRCDPISGHVSLFWYQQALGQGPEFLTYFQNEAQLDKSGLPSDRFFAERPEGSVSTLKIQRTQQEDSAVYLCASSLATGLETQYFGPGTRLLVL.

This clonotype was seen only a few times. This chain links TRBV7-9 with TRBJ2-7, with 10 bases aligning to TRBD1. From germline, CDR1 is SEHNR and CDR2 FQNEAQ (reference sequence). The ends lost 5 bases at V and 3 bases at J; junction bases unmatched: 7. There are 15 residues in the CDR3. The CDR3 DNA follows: TGTGCCAGCAGCCCACGGGACAGGGGTATCTACGAGCAGTACTTC. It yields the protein CASSPRDRGIYEQYF.

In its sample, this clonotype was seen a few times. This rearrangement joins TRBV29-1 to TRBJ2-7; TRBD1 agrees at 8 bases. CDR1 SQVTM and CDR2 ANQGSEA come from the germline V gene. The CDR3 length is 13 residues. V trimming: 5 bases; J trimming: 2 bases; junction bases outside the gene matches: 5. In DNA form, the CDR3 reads TGCAGCGTTTACGGGGGACAGGCCTACGAGCAGTACTTC. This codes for CSVYGGQAYEQYF.

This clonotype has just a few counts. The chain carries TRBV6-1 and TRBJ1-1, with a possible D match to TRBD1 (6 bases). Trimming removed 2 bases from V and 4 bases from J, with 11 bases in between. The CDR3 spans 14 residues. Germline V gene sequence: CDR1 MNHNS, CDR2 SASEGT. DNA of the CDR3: TGTGCCAGCAGTGAAACAGGGAAGGGCACTGAAGCTTTCTTT. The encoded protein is CASSETGKGTEAFF.

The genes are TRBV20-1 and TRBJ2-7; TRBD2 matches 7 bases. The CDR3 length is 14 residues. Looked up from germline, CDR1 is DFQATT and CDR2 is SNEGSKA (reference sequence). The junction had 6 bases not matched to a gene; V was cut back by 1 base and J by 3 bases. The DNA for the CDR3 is TGCAGTGCTAGAGCGGGGGAGGGGATCTACGAGCAGTACTTC. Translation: CSARAGEGIYEQYF.

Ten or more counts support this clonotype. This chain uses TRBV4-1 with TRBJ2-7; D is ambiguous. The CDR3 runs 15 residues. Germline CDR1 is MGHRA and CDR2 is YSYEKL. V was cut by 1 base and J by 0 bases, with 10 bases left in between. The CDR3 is CASSQGTASSYEQYF. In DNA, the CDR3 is TGCGCCAGCAGCCAAGGCACGGCTAGCTCCTACGAGCAGTACTTC.

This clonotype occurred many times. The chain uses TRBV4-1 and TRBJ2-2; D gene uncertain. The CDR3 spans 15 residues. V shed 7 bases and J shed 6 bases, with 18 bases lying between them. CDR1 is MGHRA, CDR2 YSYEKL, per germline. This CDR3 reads CASTPLRRWSGELFF. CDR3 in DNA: TGCGCCAGCACCCCACTCCGTAGGTGGTCCGGGGAGCTGTTTTTT.

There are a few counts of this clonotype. The CDR3 region is CASNSGGLDTEAFF. Here the CDR3 DNA reads TGTGCCAGCAACTCGGGGGGATTGGACACTGAAGCTTTCTTT. The chain combines TRBV12-3 or TRBV12-4 with TRBJ1-1, with D possibly TRBD1 on 5 matching bases. The length of the CDR3 is 14 residues. V was pared by 7 bases and J by 3 bases, with 15 bases between.

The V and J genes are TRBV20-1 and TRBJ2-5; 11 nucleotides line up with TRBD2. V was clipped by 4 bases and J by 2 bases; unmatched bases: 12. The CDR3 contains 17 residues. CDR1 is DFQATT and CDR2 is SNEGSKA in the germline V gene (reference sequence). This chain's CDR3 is CSATDLGLADSQETQYF. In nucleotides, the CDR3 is TGCAGTGCTACGGACTTGGGACTAGCGGACTCTCAAGAGACCCAGTACTTC.